Detailed here is one T cell receptor beta chain. Its target is not known. A 1 in 200,000 to 1 in 1 million T cell depth was the sequencing target. Generated by immunoSEQ multiplex PCR, the TCRdb table keeps only in-frame clones and is missing some. The table has some 300,000 clones, roughly 85% seen once. Trimming removed 5 bases from V and 5 bases from J; junction bases left unmatched: 19. This CDR3 has 18 residues. Germline CDR1 SGHVS, CDR2 FNYEAQ. Libraries of TCR beta were made from 2 to 2.5 micrograms of genomic DNA that came from cryopreserved PBMCs. This entry belongs to a study of cytotoxic CD8 clonotypes in ibrutinib-treated CLL. Study findings and constraints: Clonality measured at baseline exceeded age-matched healthy donors, tracking circulating CD8+ T-cell counts. Sampling time points were not equivalent between sustained-remission and progressing patients.

Specimen: PBMCs, collected before ibrutinib treatment. This clonotype originated in a human donor with chronic lymphocytic leukemia. The rearrangement links TRBV7-6 to TRBJ2-5, with 8 bases that match TRBD2. Here the CDR3 reads CASSPRGGPSGPGETQYF. In DNA, the CDR3 is TGTGCCAGCAGCCCTCGGGGGGGACCGTCGGGGCCAGGGGAGACCCAGTACTTC.